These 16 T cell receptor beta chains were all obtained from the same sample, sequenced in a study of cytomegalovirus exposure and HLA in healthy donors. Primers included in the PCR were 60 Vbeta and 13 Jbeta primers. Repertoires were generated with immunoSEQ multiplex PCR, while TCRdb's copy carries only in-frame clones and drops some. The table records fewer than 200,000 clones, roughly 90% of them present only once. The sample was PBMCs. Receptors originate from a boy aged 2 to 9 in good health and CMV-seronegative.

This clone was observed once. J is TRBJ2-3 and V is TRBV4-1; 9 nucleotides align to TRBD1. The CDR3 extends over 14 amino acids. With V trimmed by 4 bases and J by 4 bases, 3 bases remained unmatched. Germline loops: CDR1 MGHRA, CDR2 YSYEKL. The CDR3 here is CASSLGTGPDTQYF. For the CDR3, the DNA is TGCGCCAGCAGCCTCGGGACAGGGCCAGATACGCAGTATTTT.

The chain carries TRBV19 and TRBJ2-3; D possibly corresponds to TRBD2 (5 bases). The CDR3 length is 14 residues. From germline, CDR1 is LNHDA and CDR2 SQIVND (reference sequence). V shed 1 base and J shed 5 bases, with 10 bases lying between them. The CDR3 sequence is CASSIGPSGDTQYF. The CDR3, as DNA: TGTGCCAGTAGTATAGGCCCAAGCGGAGATACGCAGTATTTT.

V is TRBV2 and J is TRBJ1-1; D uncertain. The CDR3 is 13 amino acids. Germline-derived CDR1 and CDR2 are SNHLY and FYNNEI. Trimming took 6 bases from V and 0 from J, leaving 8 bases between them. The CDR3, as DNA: TGTGCCAGCAGCTTAACTATGAACACTGAAGCTTTCTTT. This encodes CASSLTMNTEAFF.

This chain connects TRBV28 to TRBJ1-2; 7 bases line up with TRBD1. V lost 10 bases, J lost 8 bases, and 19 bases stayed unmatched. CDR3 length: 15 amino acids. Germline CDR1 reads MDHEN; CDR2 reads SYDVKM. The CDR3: CATPNLDREIEGYTF. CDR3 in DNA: TGTGCCACTCCAAATTTAGACAGGGAGATTGAAGGCTACACCTTC.

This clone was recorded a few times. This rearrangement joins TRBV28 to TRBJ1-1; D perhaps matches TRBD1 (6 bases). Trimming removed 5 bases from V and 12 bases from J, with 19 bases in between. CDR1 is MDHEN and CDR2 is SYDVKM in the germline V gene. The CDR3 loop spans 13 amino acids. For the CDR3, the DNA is TGTGCCAGCAGTCCCAGGGGCGGGGGGTTCTCTTTCTTT. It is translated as CASSPRGGGFSFF.

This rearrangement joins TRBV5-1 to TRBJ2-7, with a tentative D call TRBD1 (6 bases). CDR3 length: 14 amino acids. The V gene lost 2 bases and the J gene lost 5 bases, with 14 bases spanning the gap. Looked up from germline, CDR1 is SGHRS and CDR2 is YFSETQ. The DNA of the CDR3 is TGCGCCAGCAGCTTAGAACAGGGTACCGACGAGCAGTACTTC. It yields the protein CASSLEQGTDEQYF.

The DNA of the CDR3 is TGTGCCAGCAGCCCGGGACTAGCGGGAGTAACTGAGCAGTTCTTC. Residues: CASSPGLAGVTEQFF. This chain connects TRBV7-3 to TRBJ2-1; 14 bases fit TRBD2. Germline V lookup: CDR1 SGHTA, CDR2 FQGTGA. With V trimmed by 5 bases and J by 9 bases, 6 bases remained unmatched. The CDR3 is 15 amino acids.

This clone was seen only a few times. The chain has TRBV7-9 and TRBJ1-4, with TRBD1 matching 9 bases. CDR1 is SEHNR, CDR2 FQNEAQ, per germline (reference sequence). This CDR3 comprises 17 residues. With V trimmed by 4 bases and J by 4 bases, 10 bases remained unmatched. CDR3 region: CASSSGWGQGLNEKLFF. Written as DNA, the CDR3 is TGTGCCAGCAGCTCCGGGTGGGGACAGGGCCTTAATGAAAAACTGTTTTTT.

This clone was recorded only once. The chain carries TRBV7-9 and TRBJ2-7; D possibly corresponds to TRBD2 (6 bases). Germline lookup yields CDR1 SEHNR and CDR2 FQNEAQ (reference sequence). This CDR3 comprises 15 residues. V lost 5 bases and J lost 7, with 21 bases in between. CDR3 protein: CASSPSGTRGGEQYF. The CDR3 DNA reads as TGTGCCAGCAGCCCCTCCGGGACCCGGGGAGGAGAGCAGTACTTC.

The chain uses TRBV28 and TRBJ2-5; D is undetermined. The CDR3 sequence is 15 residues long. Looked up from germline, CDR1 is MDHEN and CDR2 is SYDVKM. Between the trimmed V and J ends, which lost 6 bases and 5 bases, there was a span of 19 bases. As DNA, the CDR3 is TGTGCCAGCAGCCATACCCCCGAGGTTGGGGAGACCCAGTACTTC. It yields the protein CASSHTPEVGETQYF.

CDR3 DNA: TGCAGCGTTGGCGCTGGGGGGAGCACCGGGGAGCTGTTTTTT. Amino acid sequence: CSVGAGGSTGELFF. This sequence joins TRBV29-1 and TRBJ2-2, with D maybe TRBD2 (6 bases). The CDR3 has 14 amino acids. Trimming stripped 4 bases from V and 4 bases from J, with 13 bases between. The germline gives CDR1 SQVTM, CDR2 ANQGSEA.

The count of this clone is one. CDR3 protein: CASSEFSSGGADTGELFF. The CDR3 coding sequence is TGTGCCAGCAGTGAATTTTCTAGCGGCGGGGCGGACACCGGGGAGCTGTTTTTT. The chain joins TRBV25-1 to TRBJ2-2; 7 bases match TRBD2. The length of the CDR3 is 18 residues. The V gene end was trimmed by 1 base and the J gene end by 3 bases; junction bases not matched to a gene: 11. Looked up from germline, CDR1 is MGHDK and CDR2 is SYGVNS.

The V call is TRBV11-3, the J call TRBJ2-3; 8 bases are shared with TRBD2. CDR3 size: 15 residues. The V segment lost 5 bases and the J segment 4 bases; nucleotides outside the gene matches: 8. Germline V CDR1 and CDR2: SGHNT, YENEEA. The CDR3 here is CASSRAGGQPDTQYF. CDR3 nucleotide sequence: TGTGCCAGCAGCCGTGCGGGGGGCCAGCCAGATACGCAGTATTTT.

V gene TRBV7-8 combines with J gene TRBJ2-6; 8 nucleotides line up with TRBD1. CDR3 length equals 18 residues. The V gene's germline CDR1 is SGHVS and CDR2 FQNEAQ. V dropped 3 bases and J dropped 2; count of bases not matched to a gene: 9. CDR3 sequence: CASSFAGTGGTGANVLTF. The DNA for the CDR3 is TGTGCCAGCAGCTTCGCCGGGACAGGAGGAACTGGGGCCAACGTCCTGACTTTC.

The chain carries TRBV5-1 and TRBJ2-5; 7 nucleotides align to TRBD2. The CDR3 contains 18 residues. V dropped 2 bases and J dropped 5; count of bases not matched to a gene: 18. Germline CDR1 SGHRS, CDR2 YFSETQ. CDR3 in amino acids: CASSLIPSSREGLETQYF. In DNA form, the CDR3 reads TGCGCCAGCAGCTTAATTCCCTCTTCGAGGGAGGGCCTGGAGACCCAGTACTTC.

The CDR3 sequence: CASSPKDSRWSSGNTIYF. The CDR3, as DNA: TGCGCCAGCAGCCCGAAAGACAGCCGGTGGAGTTCTGGAAACACCATATATTTT. This chain connects TRBV5-1 to TRBJ1-3, with D perhaps matching TRBD1 (5 bases). The CDR3 is made up of 18 amino acids. From germline, CDR1 is SGHRS and CDR2 YFSETQ. V was cut by 4 bases and J by 1 base, with 21 bases left in between.